The 10 T cell receptor beta chains reported below all come from one sample, sequenced in a study of cytomegalovirus exposure and HLA in healthy donors. Amplification used 60 Vbeta primers and 13 Jbeta primers. The protocol was immunoSEQ multiplex PCR, while the TCRdb copy is restricted to in-frame clones and leaves out a portion. Counted here are about 190,000 clones, around 75% occurring once; the ten biggest clones make up less than 4%. Sequenced: PBMCs. The receptors stem from a woman aged 25-40 years in good health and CMV-seropositive.

The gene calls are TRBV6-5 and TRBJ2-7; TRBD1 might be the D (7 bases). The germline CDR1 and CDR2 sequences are MNHEY and SVGAGI. Trimming cost V 5 bases and J 1 base, with 12 bases left between them. CDR3 length equals 14 residues. The CDR3 nucleotides are TGTGCCAGCAGTAACGGGGGACAGTCCTACGAGCAGTACTTC. This codes for CASSNGGQSYEQYF.

The genes are TRBV5-1 and TRBJ2-1; TRBD2 matches at 14 bases. CDR3 length: 18 residues. Germline CDR1 reads SGHRS; CDR2 reads YFSETQ. Unmatched junction bases numbered 8, after V lost 4 bases and J lost 2 bases. CDR3 protein: CASSQGLAGGLPYNEQFF. CDR3 coding DNA: TGCGCCAGCAGCCAAGGACTAGCGGGAGGCCTCCCCTACAATGAGCAGTTCTTC. Together with reference TRBV5-1 and TRBJ2-1, the CDR3 gives the full variable domain: KAGVTQTPRYLIKTRGQQVTLSCSPISGHRSVSWYQQTPGQGLQFLFEYFSETQRNKGNFPGRFSGRQFSNSRSEMNVSTLELGDSALYLCASSQGLAGGLPYNEQFFGPGTRLTVL.

The chain recombines TRBV7-2 with TRBJ2-1; no reliable D call. V lost 7 bases, J lost 7 bases, and 14 bases lay in between. The V gene's germline CDR1 is SGHTA and CDR2 FQGNSA. The CDR3 consists of 13 residues. The CDR3 DNA reads TGTGCCAGCACCACCGACTGGATTAATGAGCAGTTCTTC. Translating gives CASTTDWINEQFF.

The V call is TRBV29-1, the J call TRBJ1-1; D ambiguous. Germline CDR1 SQVTM, CDR2 ANQGSEA. This CDR3 spans 11 amino acids. Trimming took 0 bases from V and 6 from J, leaving 5 bases between them. DNA for the CDR3: TGCAGCGTTGAAGACAGGCCTGAAGCTTTCTTT. As protein: CSVEDRPEAFF.

The genes are TRBV7-8 and TRBJ1-3; D call uncertain. V was shortened by 5 bases and J by 3 bases, with 14 bases between the two germline ends. Germline V gives CDR1 SGHVS, CDR2 FQNEAQ. This CDR3 is built from 15 residues. The CDR3 DNA follows: TGTGCCAGCAGCGTCTCCTTCGGTCTTGGAAACACCATATATTTT. It codes for CASSVSFGLGNTIYF.

The rearrangement uses TRBV10-1 and TRBJ2-4; D is possibly TRBD2 (5 bases). The ends were cut back, 0 bases at V and 4 bases at J, with 7 bases in the middle. Germline V CDR1 and CDR2: WNHNN, SYGVQD (reference sequence). The CDR3 runs to 14 residues. The CDR3 is CASSESRLKNIQYF. The CDR3 nucleotides read TGCGCCAGCAGTGAGTCTAGACTAAAAAACATTCAGTACTTC.

This clone was picked up many times. The V and J genes are TRBV6-1 and TRBJ2-1; D perhaps matches TRBD1 (6 bases). V was trimmed by 1 base and J by 7 bases, leaving 14 bases between them. CDR3 length: 15 amino acids. The germline CDR1 and CDR2 sequences are MNHNS and SASEGT. CDR3 region: CASSEGPGEWNEQFF. For the CDR3, the DNA is TGTGCCAGCAGTGAAGGGCCAGGGGAGTGGAATGAGCAGTTCTTC.

This chain connects TRBV29-1 to TRBJ2-1; no clear D gene. This CDR3 contains 11 residues. The germline CDR1 and CDR2 sequences are SQVTM and ANQGSEA. Trimming took 4 bases from V and 3 from J, leaving 4 bases between them. The chain's CDR3 is CSVVFYNEQFF. As DNA, the CDR3 is TGCAGCGTTGTCTTCTACAATGAGCAGTTCTTC.

A note on this clone: One junction end disagrees with the germline gene, perhaps due to a read error. The chain links TRBV7-7 to TRBJ2-7; the match to TRBD1 covers 9 bases. This CDR3 has 15 residues. CDR1 and CDR2 from the germline V gene are SSHAT and FNYEAQ (reference sequence). The CDR3 spells CASSSRQGVGYEQYF. DNA for the CDR3: TGTGCTAGCAGCTCACGACAGGGGGTAGGGTACGAGCAGTACTTC.

The chain links TRBV27 to TRBJ1-1; 10 bases are a match to TRBD1. V dropped 2 bases and J dropped 8; count of bases not matched to a gene: 5. The CDR3 runs 14 residues. The V gene's germline CDR1 is MNHEY and CDR2 SMNVEV (reference sequence). For the CDR3, the DNA is TGTGCCAGCAGTTTAGGGGACAGGGGTGTCGAAGCTTTCTTT. It encodes CASSLGDRGVEAFF.